This TCR beta chain was recorded in a study of T cell changes during pregnancy in multiple sclerosis. Data came from immunoSEQ multiplex PCR; TCRdb stores just in-frame clones and leaves some out. The sample consists of about 48,000 clones, about 94% of them appearing once. V lost 2 bases and J lost 7; bases outside the gene matches: 11. Germline CDR1 and CDR2: MGHRA and YSYEKL. The CDR3 length is 16 residues. Sequencing was performed on CD4+ T cells from peripheral blood mononuclear cells, taken in the first trimester of pregnancy. The rearrangement joins TRBV4-1 to TRBJ1-3, with TRBD1 matching over 7 bases. The sequence was obtained from a female donor with multiple sclerosis, enrolled in a pregnancy study. The CDR3 loop is CASSQQGTSQGNTIYF. The CDR3 DNA sequence: TGCGCCAGCAGCCAACAGGGAACTTCACAGGGGAACACCATATATTTT.